This T cell receptor beta chain was recovered during a study of T cell clusters in autoimmune cytopenias. TRB was amplified by touch-down multiplex PCR, primer pools A and B combined. TCRdb reanalyzed the multiplex PCR reads and collapses them to one entry per CDR3 protein, without DNA. The sample includes about 11,000 distinct CDR3 sequences. From germline, CDR1 is SGHDT and CDR2 YYEEEE. The CDR3 consists of 13 residues. TRB amplification used approximately 270 ng of peripheral blood genomic DNA. This same sample was also taken into another study, of T cell repertoires in aging, cancer and after chemotherapy. That publication notes: Compared with age-matched healthy donors, untreated hematological or solid cancer patients showed higher blood TCR clonality.

The sequence derives from a human donor in good health. The chain is built from TRBV5-6 and TRBJ1-1. Material: peripheral blood. This CDR3 reads CASSFSGTSEAFF.